This T cell receptor beta chain was recorded in a study of cytomegalovirus exposure and HLA in healthy donors. About the study: Drawn from HLA-typed donors, tens of millions of unique TCRs were held in an early data release.

General study findings and limits: For most TCR sequences rarity was the rule, although some public TCRs occurred in many donors. One variant, a missense change in DCLRE1C, was linked in a later analysis to TCR beta V- and J-gene trimming. A later analysis found common viral pathogens apparently linked to several of the most significant clusters.

Points on this clone: The antigen is undetermined.

Primers: 60 Vbeta forward and 13 Jbeta reverse. Some clones are missing from TCRdb's copy, which holds only in-frame ones; the method was immunoSEQ multiplex PCR. The profile shows about 250,000 clones, roughly 70% of them singletons. The J segment lost 2 bases and the V segment lost 4 bases, leaving 1 base of the junction unmatched. The CDR3 covers 13 residues. Per the germline V gene, CDR1 is MDHEN and CDR2 is SYDVKM. Sample: PBMCs. The clonotype was recovered from a female donor in good health and CMV-seronegative. The chain links TRBV28 to TRBJ2-7; 8 nucleotides agree with TRBD1. The CDR3 DNA reads as TGTGCCAGCAGTTCGGACAGGGCCTACGAGCAGTACTTC. Its translation: CASSSDRAYEQYF.